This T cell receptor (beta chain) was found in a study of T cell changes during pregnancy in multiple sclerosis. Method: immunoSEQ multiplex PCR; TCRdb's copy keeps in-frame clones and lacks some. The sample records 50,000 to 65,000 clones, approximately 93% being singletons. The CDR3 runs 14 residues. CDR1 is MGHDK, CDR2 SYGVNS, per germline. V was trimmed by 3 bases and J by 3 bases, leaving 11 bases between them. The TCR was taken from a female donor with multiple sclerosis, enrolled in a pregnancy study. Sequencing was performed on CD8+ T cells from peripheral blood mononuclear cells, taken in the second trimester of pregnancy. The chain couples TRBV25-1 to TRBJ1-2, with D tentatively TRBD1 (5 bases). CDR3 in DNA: TGTGCCAGCAGTGATAGCAGGGTGCACTATGGCTACACCTTC. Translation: CASSDSRVHYGYTF.